This passage covers 5 T cell receptor beta chains from one sample sequenced in a study of blood T cell repertoires in COVID-19. Sequencing was performed with immunoSEQ multiplex PCR; in TCRdb, only in-frame clones are kept and a portion is missing. The data hold 150,000 to 200,000 clones, with 84% observed a single time. The sample taken for sequencing was PBMCs or T cells enriched from blood (not recorded which). The receptors stem from a woman aged 25-40 years who had been exposed to COVID-19.

This clone has only one observation. This sequence joins TRBV5-1 and TRBJ1-1; possibly TRBD1 for D (5 bases). Trimming removed 4 bases at V and 3 bases at J, with 16 bases between. Germline CDR1 and CDR2: SGHRS and YFSETQ. The CDR3 has 15 amino acids. In DNA form, the CDR3 reads TGCGCCAGCAGCGCACCGGGGGGTGGTCACACTGAAGCTTTCTTT. Its protein product is CASSAPGGGHTEAFF.

The chain is built from TRBV9 and TRBJ2-5, with D possibly matching TRBD2 (5 bases). Germline V lookup: CDR1 SGDLS, CDR2 YYNGEE. V dropped 4 bases and J dropped 5 bases, with 21 bases sitting between them. The CDR3 loop spans 16 amino acids. CDR3 sequence: CASSPGLKHAGETQYF. The CDR3 DNA sequence: TGTGCCAGCAGCCCAGGACTGAAACACGCCGGGGAGACCCAGTACTTC.

The chain joins TRBV10-1 to TRBJ1-1; D is uncertain. The V and J ends lost 6 bases and 4 bases respectively, with 12 bases between them. CDR3 length: 13 amino acids. Germline CDR1 and CDR2: WNHNN and SYGVQD (reference sequence). The CDR3 spells CASRGEAGTEAFF. The CDR3 coding sequence is TGCGCCAGCAGGGGAGAAGCGGGCACTGAAGCTTTCTTT.

This clone came up a few times. This chain joins TRBV19 and TRBJ2-4; D is perhaps TRBD2 (7 bases). V was clipped by 3 bases and J by 6 bases, with 21 bases between them. The CDR3 runs 17 residues. CDR1 LNHDA and CDR2 SQIVND come from the germline V gene (reference sequence). As DNA, the CDR3 is TGTGCCAGTAGTATGGAGGGGGGGCGGGGACGGATAAACATTCAGTACTTC. This encodes CASSMEGGRGRINIQYF.

This rearrangement joins TRBV20-1 to TRBJ2-3, with D possibly TRBD1 on 5 matching bases. V was trimmed by 5 bases and J by 8 bases, leaving 11 bases between them. CDR1 DFQATT and CDR2 SNEGSKA come from the germline V gene (reference sequence). This CDR3 has 11 residues. Here the CDR3 reads CSARNQGTQYF. CDR3 DNA: TGCAGTGCTCGAAATCAGGGTACGCAGTATTTT.